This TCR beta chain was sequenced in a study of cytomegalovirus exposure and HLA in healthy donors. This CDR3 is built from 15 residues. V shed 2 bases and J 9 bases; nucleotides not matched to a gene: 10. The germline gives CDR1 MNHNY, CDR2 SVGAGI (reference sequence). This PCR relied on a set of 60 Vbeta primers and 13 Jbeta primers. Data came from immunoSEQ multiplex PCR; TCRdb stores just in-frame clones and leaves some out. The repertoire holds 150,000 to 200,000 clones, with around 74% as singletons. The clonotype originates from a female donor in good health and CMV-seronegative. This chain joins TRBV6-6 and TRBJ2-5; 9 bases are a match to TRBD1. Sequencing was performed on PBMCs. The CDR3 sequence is CASSYHTGGATSQYF. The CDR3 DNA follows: TGTGCCAGCAGTTACCATACAGGGGGCGCGACCTCCCAGTACTTC.